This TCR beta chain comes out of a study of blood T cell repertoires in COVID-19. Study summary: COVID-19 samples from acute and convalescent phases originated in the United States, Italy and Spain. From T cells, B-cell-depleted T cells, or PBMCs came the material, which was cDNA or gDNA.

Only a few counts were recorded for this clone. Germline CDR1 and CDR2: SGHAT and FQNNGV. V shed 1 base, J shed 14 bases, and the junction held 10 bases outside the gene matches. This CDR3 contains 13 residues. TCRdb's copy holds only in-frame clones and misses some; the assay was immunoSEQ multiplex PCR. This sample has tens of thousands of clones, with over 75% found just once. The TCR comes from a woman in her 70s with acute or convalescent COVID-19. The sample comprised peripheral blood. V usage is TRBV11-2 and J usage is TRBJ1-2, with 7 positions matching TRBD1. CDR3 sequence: CASSLGRDSPLTF. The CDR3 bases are TGTGCCAGCAGCTTAGGTCGGGACAGCCCTCTAACCTTC.